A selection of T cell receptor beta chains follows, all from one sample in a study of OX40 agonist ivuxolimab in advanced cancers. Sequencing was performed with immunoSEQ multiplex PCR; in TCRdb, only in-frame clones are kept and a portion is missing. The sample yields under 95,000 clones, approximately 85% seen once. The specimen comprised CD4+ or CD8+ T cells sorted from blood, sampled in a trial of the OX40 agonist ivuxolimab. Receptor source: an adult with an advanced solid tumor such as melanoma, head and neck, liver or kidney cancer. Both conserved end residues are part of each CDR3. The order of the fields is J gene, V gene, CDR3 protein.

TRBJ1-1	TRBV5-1	CASSVEEGGYTEAFF
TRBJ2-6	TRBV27	CASSPGQGVFSGANVLTF
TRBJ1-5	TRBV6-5	CASSTGQGFRQPQHF
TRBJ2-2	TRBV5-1	CASSFLRKDSGELFF
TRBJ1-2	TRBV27	CASSPQGPNYGYTF
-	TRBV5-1	CASSLGVTGDYEQYF
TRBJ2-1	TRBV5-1	CASSLGDYSVKQFF
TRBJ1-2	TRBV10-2	CASRGTGVEYGYTF
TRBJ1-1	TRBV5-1	CASSFTFGDTEAFF
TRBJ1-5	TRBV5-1	CASSPDPEGWAQHF
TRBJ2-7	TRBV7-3	CASSLDRGPFQGQYF
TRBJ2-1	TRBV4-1	CATGYNNEQFF
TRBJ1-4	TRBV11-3	CASSRGIGEKLFF
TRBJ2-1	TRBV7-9	CASSLGLGSSYNEQFF
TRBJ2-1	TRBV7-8	CASSLLVEQFF
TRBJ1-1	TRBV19	CASSIGSTEAFF
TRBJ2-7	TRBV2	CASAVQASYEQYF
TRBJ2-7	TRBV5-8	CASSLVGTAKLQYF
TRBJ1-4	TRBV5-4	CASSRSAPRELFF
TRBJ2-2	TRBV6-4	CASSVTSGTNTGELFF
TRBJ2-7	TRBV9	CASSDGTGVDEQYF
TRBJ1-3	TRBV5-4	CASSPRGSGNTIYF
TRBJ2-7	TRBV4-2	CASSQGTGSSYEQYF
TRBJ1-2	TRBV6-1	CASSEHQDRGYGYTF
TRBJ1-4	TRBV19	CASSSTRTGGSNEKLFF
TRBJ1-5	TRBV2	CASSGQSNQPQHF
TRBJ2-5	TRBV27	CASRPLGQGETQYF
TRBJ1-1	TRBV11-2	CASSLRGGNTEAFF
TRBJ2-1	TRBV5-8	CASSSDRGNEQFF
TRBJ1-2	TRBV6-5	CASSYLGQGPNYGYTF
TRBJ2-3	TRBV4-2	CASSQFSGSTDTQYF
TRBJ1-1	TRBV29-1	CSVRREAEAFF
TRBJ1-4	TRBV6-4	CASSRDRGEKLFF
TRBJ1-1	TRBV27	CASSLDRVNTEAFF
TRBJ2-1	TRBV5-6	CASTDRANEQFF
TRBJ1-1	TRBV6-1	CASSVRGRPTEAFF
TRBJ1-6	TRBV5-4	CASSLEDRRSPLHF
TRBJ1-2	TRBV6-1	CASSIRDSWYGYTF
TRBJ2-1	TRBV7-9	CASSLWGQYNEQFF
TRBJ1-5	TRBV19	CASSIRDRGKPQHF